The entry below gives a single T cell receptor (beta chain) sequence along with its context. The target of this receptor is not known. No base-level quality is on record; no much larger clone is a single base apart. TCRbeta CDR3 regions were amplified from genomic DNA using the immunoSEQ Assay, a bias-controlled multiplex PCR. The source study handled its data this way. Nucleated cell counts per sample were estimated from amplification of reference gene primers within the assay. To quantify the absolute abundance of each unique TCRbeta CDR3 rearrangement, sequence reads were collapsed and filtered. For each sample, productive Simpson clonality was calculated as the square root of Simpson's diversity index across productive rearrangements. As stored in TCRdb, this immuneACCESS dataset retains in-frame rearrangements with V and J assigned. A fraction of the clones does not appear; measured against another copy, unresolved V genes explain less than half of the discrepancy, and the remainder lacks a known reason. V and J calls and clone size are those listed in that table; D and trimming were worked out from the DNA. This sample lists more than 200,000 clones; less than 90% were detected once. The ten largest clones add up to 3.5% to 5% of the sample.

Each collaborating institution followed its own protocols to collect whole blood in K2EDTA tubes. For TCRbeta analysis, collaborator samples were shipped as frozen whole blood, as isolated PBMCs, or as DNA extracted from either sample type. The entry originates in a study of blood T cell repertoires in COVID-19 (dated by TCRdb to the early 2020s). Looking at the study overall: Samples from collaborators originated in the United States, Italy and Spain and spanned both the acute and convalescent phases of COVID-19. The material from the prospective study consisted of cDNA or gDNA derived from T cells, B-cell-depleted T cells, or PBMCs. Deeply sampled blood TCRbeta repertoires from subjects exposed to, actively infected with, or recovered from COVID-19 were included in the dataset. The repertoires were released in a freely available public database intended as a resource for research on the immune response to SARS-CoV-2. The samples were drawn from the first 160 participants of the ongoing ImmuneRACE study and from 1,200 or so subjects provided by 6 global collaborators. Sample metadata almost always included a de-identified subject ID, COVID-19 status, age in years and sex. Where available, HLA class I and class II types were taken from metadata supplied by the sample provider and were not determined by assay-based typing.

Points the paper makes about the study in general: How much clinical and demographic metadata was included differed by source and by participant, and the metadata was provided uncurated.

Via the germline V gene, CDR1 is KGHDR and CDR2 SFDVKD. The CDR3 runs 16 amino acids, cysteine and phenylalanine included. Only the CDR3 DNA is retained, 48 bases long and in frame from the first base. V is reduced by 7 bases and J by 1 base, leaving a spacing of 18 bases between them. The source material was peripheral blood. The chain is encoded by TRBV24-1 joined to TRBJ2-5; TRBD1 is perhaps the D gene, given 6 matching bases. The origin of this receptor is a man aged 60 to 69 with acute or convalescent COVID-19. The CDR3 corresponds to CATSAGTKGPQETQYF. The sequenced DNA: TGTGCCACCAGCGCCGGGACAAAGGGCCCCCAAGAGACCCAGTACTTC.